These T cell receptor beta chains were read from a single sample in a study of cytomegalovirus exposure and HLA in healthy donors. Assay used: immunoSEQ multiplex PCR; TCRdb lists only in-frame clones, some missing. Of approximately 79,000 clones in the sample, roughly 79% were seen once. Sequenced material: PBMCs. These receptors were obtained from a male donor in good health and CMV-seropositive. Each CDR3 is given without its conserved first and last residue. Each record gives: CDR3 protein, V gene, J gene.

ASSHSPQGLANEKLF	TRBV23-1	TRBJ1-4
SSSPRDPGDTQY	TRBV7-9	TRBJ2-3
ASSPVWGQGASEQY	TRBV27	TRBJ2-7
ASSELALSTGELF	TRBV5-1	TRBJ2-2
ASSLIGTGYNEQF	TRBV7-3	TRBJ2-1
ATSRGALSEAF	TRBV15	TRBJ1-1
ASSYSGQGNYGYT	TRBV6-5	TRBJ1-2
ASSPQEGSDEQY	TRBV18	TRBJ2-7
ASSPGLAGGNEQF	TRBV5-4	TRBJ2-1
ASSGTGATTNYGYT	TRBV7-9	TRBJ1-2
ASSLAPPVPFTQF	TRBV7-7	TRBJ2-1
ASSWGRRANTGELF	TRBV5-1	TRBJ2-2
ASSPGAGINYEQY	TRBV7-2	TRBJ2-7
ASSSPVSGSKEQY	TRBV4-1	TRBJ2-7